The clone carrying this T cell receptor beta chain appeared a few times. Its specificity is not known. The data stem from a study of T cell repertoires in cytomegalovirus infection. Study at large: Shared public TCR beta signatures pointed to both CMV infection and a matching HLA type.

TCRdb re-called the reads through MiXCR, storing one row per CDR3 protein. The table has 300,000 or so distinct CDR3 sequences, about 25% seen once. Germline CDR1 reads DFQATT; CDR2 reads SNEGSKA (reference sequence). There are 16 residues in the CDR3. Between the trimmed V and J ends, which lost 1 base and 1 base, there was a span of 15 bases. The clonotype originates from a human donor in good health (CMV status not recorded). Some clones in this sample may be carry-over from other donors' samples. V gene TRBV20-1 combines with J gene TRBJ2-3; possibly TRBD1 for D (7 bases). The specimen comprised cultured PBMCs, sampled from culture after CMV antigen stimulation. The CDR3 DNA follows: TGCAGTGCTAGAGTTCCTACAGGGGAGGGCACAGATACGCAGTATTTT. Translated: CSARVPTGEGTDTQYF.